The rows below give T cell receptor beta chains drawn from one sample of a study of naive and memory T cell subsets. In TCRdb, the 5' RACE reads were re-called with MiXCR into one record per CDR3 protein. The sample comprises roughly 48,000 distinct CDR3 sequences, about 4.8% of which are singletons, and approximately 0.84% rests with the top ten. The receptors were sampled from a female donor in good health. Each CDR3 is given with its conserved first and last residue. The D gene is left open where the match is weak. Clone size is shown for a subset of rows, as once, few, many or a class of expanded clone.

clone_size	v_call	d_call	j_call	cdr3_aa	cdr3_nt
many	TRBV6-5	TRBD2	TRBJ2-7	CASSYDPPGLAAYEQYF	TGTGCCAGCAGTTACGACCCGCCCGGACTAGCTGCCTACGAGCAGTACTTC
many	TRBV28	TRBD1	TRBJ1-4	CASSFVTGSEKLFF	TGTGCCAGCAGTTTCGTGACAGGGAGTGAAAAACTGTTTTTT
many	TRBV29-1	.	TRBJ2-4	CSVASLVTKNIQYF	TGCAGCGTTGCGTCCCTTGTCACTAAAAACATTCAGTACTTC
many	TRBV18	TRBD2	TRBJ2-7	CASSPRLAGGLEQYF	TGTGCCAGCTCACCACGGCTAGCGGGGGGGCTCGAGCAGTACTTC
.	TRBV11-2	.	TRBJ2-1	CASSLKTTWDNEQFF	TGTGCCAGCAGCCTGAAGACTACCTGGGACAATGAGCAGTTCTTC
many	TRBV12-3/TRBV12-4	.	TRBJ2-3	CASSPADTQYF	TGTGCCAGCAGCCCTGCAGATACGCAGTATTTT
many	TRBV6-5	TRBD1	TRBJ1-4	CASRNRDRRYEKLFF	TGTGCCAGCAGGAACCGGGACAGACGATACGAAAAACTGTTTTTT
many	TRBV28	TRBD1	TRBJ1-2	CASIIGTGLYGYTF	TGTGCCAGCATTATAGGGACAGGGCTTTATGGCTACACCTTC
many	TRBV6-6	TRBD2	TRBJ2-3	CASSYSRLAGGSTDTQYF	TGTGCCAGCAGTTACTCGAGGCTAGCGGGAGGGTCCACAGATACGCAGTATTTT
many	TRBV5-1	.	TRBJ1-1	CASSLAGVYEAFF	TGCGCCAGCAGCTTGGCTGGGGTATATGAAGCTTTCTTT
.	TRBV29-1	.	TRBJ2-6	CSVQVTGANVLTF	TGCAGCGTTCAGGTTACTGGGGCCAACGTCCTGACTTTC
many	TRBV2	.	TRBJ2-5	CASSDGPPRTQYF	TGTGCCAGCAGTGACGGTCCCCCACGGACCCAGTACTTC
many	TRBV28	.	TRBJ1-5	CASSFGRGIQPQHF	TGTGCCAGCAGTTTTGGAAGGGGGATTCAGCCCCAGCATTTT
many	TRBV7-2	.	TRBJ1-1	CASSWAVNTEAFF	TGTGCCAGCAGCTGGGCAGTGAACACTGAAGCTTTCTTT
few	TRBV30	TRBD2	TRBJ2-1	CAWSSGAYNEQFF	TGTGCCTGGAGTAGCGGGGCCTACAATGAGCAGTTCTTC
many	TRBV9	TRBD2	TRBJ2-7	CASSATAGVQYEQYF	TGTGCCAGCAGCGCAACAGCGGGAGTTCAGTACGAGCAGTACTTC
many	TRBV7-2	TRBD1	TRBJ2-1	CASSSDRSSYNEQFF	TGTGCCAGCAGCTCGGACAGGAGCTCCTACAATGAGCAGTTCTTC
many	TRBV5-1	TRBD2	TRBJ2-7	CASSPRGGREQYF	TGCGCCAGCAGCCCCCGCGGGGGGAGAGAGCAGTACTTC
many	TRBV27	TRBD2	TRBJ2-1	CASSYSSGRGNEQFF	TGTGCCAGCAGTTACTCTAGCGGGAGAGGGAATGAGCAGTTCTTC
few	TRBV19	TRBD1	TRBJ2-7	CASSIRQGSSYEQYF	TGTGCCAGTAGTATACGACAGGGGAGCTCCTACGAGCAGTACTTC
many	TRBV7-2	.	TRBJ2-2	CASSLAGTGELFF	TGTGCCAGCAGCTTAGCGGGTACCGGGGAGCTGTTTTTT
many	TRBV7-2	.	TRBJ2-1	CASTQTGTARGEQFF	TGTGCCAGCACCCAGACCGGGACGGCGCGGGGTGAGCAGTTCTTC
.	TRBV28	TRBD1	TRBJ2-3	CASSSRGREDTQYF	TGTGCCAGCAGCTCCAGGGGGCGAGAAGATACGCAGTATTTT
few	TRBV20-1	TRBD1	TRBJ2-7	CSATGQASYEQYF	TGCAGTGCTACTGGACAGGCATCCTACGAGCAGTACTTC